This is a list of T cell receptor beta chains from one sample in a study of blood T cell repertoires in COVID-19. This table comes from immunoSEQ multiplex PCR, and its TCRdb copy is limited to in-frame clones, with some not included. The sample yields about 120,000 clones, around 91% seen once. The sample was peripheral blood. The receptor source for this set is a woman in her sixties with COVID-19, enrolled during active disease. Both conserved end residues are trimmed from each CDR3.

V | length | CDR3
TRBV6-4 | 13 | ASRLFGTGNYGYT
TRBV6-2/TRBV6-3 | 14 | ASSPRFAANKETQY
TRBV23-1 | 14 | ASSQPGLRNTDTQY
TRBV6-5 | 13 | ASTREDYSNQPQH
TRBV7-9 | 13 | ASSFTTGPNEKLF
TRBV11-2 | 13 | ASSLVGAILDEQF
TRBV2 | 9 | ASGESYEQY
TRBV6-2/TRBV6-3 | 13 | ASSYSIQGIQGYT
TRBV4-1 | 15 | ASSQDLGGATYNEQF
TRBV25-1 | 14 | ASSESRTGLGSPLH
TRBV5-1 | 15 | ASSLEGYQSGANVLT
TRBV11-2 | 12 | ASSLAAPNTEAF
TRBV6-2/TRBV6-3 | 12 | ASSYSHPGGEQY
TRBV4-2 | 14 | ASSPGRGGRRIEQF
TRBV5-1 | 13 | ASIPAGQATGELF
TRBV7-2 | 15 | ASSLDRGAGGNQPQH
TRBV9 | 13 | ASSVGTASNEKLF
TRBV19 | 15 | ASSTLDRGKGNQPQH
TRBV5-1 | 11 | ASSVGTQETQY
TRBV20-1 | 9 | SARDPTEAF
TRBV19 | 13 | ASSRDRRADYGYT